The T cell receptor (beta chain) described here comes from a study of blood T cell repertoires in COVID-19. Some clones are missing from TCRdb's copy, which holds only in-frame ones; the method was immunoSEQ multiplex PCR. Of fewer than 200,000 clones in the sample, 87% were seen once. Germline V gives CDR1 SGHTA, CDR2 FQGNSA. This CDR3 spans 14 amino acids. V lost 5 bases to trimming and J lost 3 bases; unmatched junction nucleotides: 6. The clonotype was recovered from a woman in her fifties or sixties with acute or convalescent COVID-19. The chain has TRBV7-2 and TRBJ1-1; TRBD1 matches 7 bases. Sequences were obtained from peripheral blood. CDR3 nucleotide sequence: TGTGCCAGCAGCCCGTGGGACAGCTACACTGAAGCTTTCTTT. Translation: CASSPWDSYTEAFF.